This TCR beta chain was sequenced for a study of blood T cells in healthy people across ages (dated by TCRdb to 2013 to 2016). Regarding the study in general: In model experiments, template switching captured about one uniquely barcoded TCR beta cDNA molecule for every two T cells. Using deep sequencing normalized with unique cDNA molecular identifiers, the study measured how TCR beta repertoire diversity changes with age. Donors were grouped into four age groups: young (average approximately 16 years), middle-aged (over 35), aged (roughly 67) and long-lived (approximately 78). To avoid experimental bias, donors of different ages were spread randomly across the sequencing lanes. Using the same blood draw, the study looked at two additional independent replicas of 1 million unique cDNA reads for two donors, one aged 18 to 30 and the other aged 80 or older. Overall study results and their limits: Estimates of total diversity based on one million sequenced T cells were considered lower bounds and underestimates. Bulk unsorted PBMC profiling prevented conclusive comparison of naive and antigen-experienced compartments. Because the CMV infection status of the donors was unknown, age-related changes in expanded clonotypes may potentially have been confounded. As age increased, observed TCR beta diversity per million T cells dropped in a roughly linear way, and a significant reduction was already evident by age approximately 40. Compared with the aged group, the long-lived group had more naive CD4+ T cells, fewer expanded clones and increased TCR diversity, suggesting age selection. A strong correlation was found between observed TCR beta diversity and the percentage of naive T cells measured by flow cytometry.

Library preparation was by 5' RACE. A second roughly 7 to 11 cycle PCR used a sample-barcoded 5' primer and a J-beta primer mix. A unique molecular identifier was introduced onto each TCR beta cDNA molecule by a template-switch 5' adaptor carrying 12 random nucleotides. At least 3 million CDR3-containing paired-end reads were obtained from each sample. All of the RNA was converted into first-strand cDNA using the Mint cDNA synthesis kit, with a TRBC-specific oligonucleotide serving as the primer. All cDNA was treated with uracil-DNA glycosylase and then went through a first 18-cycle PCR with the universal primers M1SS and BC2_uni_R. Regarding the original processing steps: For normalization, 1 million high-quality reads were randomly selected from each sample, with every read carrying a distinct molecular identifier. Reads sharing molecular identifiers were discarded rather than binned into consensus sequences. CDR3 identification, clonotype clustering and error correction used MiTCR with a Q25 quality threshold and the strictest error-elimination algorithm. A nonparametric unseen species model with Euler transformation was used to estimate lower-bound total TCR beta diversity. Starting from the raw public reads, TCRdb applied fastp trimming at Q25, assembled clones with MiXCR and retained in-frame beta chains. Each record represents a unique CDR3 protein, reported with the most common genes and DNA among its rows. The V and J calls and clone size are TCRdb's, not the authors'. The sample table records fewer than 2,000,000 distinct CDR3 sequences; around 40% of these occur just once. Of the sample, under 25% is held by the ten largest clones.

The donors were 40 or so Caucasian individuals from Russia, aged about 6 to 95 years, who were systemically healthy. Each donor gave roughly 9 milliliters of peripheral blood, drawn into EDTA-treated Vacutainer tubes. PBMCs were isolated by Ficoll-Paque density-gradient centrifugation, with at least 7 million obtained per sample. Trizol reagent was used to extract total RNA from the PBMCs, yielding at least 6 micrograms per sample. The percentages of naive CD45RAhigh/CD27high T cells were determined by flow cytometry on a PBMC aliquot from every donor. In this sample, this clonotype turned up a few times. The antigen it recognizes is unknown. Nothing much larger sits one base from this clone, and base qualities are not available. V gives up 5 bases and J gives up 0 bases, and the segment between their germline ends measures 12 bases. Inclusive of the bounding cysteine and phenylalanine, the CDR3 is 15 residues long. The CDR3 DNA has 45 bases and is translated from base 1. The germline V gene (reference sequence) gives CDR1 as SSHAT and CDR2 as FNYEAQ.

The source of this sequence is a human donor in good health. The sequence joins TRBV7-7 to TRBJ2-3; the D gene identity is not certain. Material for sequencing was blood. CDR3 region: CASSPDMSSTDTQYF. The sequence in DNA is TGTGCCAGCAGCCCTGACATGTCTAGCACAGATACGCAGTATTTT.